The sequence of this T cell receptor beta chain was determined in a study of regulatory T cells in long-lasting Graves disease. Study information: The antithyroid drugs taken by newly diagnosed Graves' patients had been used for under 3 months. Study-wide results and limits: Compared with new cases, persistent Graves' patients showed reduced TCR diversity. Sampling was limited to peripheral blood rather than thyroid tissue.

Time point indicated: newly diagnosed GD, antithyroid drugs for less than 3 months. Scientists built the TCR library using RNA that was extracted from PBMCs. This clonotype was counted only a few times. Its cognate antigen is unknown. Germline V gene lookup returns CDR1 SGHTA and CDR2 FQGTGA. V lost 1 base to trimming and J lost 5 bases, with 11 bases between them. This CDR3 comprises 15 residues. Through Arm-PCR of CDR3 regions and iRepertoire HTBI primers, TCR beta libraries were built. TCRdb fed the multiplex PCR reads into MiXCR, producing one record per CDR3 protein. Here the sample spans 390,000 or so distinct CDR3 sequences, roughly 10% being singletons. These data were also reused for a study on T cells in Graves' hyperthyroidism and ophthalmopathy.

This receptor was taken from a woman aged 18-35 years with Graves disease. The chain recombines TRBV7-3 with TRBJ2-2; no definite D call. The source material was peripheral blood mononuclear cells (PBMCs), sampled at new diagnosis, from a patient treated with antithyroid drugs. The CDR3: CASSLITSVTGELFF. As DNA, the CDR3 is TGTGCCAGCAGCTTAATCACATCGGTGACCGGGGAGCTGTTTTTT.